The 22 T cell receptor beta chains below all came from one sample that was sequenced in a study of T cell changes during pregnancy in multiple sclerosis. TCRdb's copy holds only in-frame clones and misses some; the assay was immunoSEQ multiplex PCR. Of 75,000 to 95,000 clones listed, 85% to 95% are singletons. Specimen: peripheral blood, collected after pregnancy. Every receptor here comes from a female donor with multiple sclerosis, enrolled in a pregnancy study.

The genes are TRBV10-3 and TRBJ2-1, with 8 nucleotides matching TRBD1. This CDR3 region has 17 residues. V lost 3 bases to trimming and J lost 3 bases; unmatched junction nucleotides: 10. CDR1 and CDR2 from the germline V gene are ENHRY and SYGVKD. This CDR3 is CAISERDRLIGYNEQFF. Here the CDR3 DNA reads TGTGCCATCAGTGAACGGGACAGGCTCATCGGCTACAATGAGCAGTTCTTC.

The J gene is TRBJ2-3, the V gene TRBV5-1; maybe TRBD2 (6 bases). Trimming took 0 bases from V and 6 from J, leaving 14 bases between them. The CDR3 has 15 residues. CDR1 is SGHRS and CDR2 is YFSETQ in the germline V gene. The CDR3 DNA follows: TGCGCCAGCAGCTTGGCCCTACGGGAGAGGGATACGCAGTATTTT. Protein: CASSLALRERDTQYF.

The chain's CDR3 is CASKQGATNEKLFF. CDR3 nucleotide sequence: TGTGCCAGCAAACAGGGGGCAACTAATGAAAAACTGTTTTTT. The chain carries TRBV25-1 and TRBJ1-4, with 8 bases identical to TRBD1. Trimming removed 7 bases from V and 0 bases from J; junction bases left unmatched: 1. Germline V gene lookup returns CDR1 MGHDK and CDR2 SYGVNS. The CDR3 consists of 14 residues. The complete variable domain, with remaining parts taken from reference TRBV25-1 and TRBJ1-4, reads EADIYQTPRYLVIGTGKKITLECSQTMGHDKMYWYQQDPGMELHLIHYSYGVNSTEKGDLSSESTVSRIRTEHFPLTLESARPSHTSQYLCASKQGATNEKLFFGSGTQLSVL.

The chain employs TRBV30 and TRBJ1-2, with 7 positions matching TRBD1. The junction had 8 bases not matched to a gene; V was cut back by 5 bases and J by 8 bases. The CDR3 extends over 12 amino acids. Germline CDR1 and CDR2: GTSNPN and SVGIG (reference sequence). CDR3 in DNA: TGTGCCTGGGAAGAAGACAGGGACGGCTACACCTTC. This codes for CAWEEDRDGYTF.

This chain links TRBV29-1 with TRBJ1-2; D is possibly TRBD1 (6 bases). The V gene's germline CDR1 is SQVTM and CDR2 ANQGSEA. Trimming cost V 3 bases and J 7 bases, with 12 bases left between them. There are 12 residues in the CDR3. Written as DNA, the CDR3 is TGCAGCGTTGAGGGGGCAAGCAGTGGCTACACCTTC. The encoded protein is CSVEGASSGYTF.

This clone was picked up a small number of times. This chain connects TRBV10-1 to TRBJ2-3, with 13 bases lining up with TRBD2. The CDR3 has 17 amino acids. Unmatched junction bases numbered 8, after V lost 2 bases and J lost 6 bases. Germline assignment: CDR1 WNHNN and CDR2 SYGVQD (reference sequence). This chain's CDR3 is CASSEPGTSGKGDTQYF. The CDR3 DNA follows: TGCGCCAGCAGTGAGCCCGGGACTAGCGGGAAAGGTGATACGCAGTATTTT.

The CDR3 spells CASSLEQQAYNEKLFF. Written as DNA, the CDR3 is TGCGCCAGCAGCTTGGAACAACAGGCCTATAATGAAAAACTGTTTTTT. The rearrangement joins TRBV5-1 to TRBJ1-4, with a tentative D call TRBD1 (5 bases). CDR1 SGHRS and CDR2 YFSETQ come from the germline V gene. This CDR3 is 16 amino acids long. With 0 bases removed from V and 4 bases from J, the gap between germline ends came to 13 bases.

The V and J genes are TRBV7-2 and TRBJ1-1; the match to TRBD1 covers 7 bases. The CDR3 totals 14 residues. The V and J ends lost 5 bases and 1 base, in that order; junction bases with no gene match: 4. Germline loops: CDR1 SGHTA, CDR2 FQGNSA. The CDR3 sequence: CASSPRTGNTEAFF. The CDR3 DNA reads TGTGCCAGCAGCCCCCGGACAGGGAACACTGAAGCTTTCTTT.

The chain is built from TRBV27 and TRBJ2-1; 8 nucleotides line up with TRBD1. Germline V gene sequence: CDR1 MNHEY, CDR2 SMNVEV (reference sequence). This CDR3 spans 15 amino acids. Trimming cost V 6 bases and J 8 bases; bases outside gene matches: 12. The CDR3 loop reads CASRGRTGPSDEQFF. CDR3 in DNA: TGTGCCAGCAGGGGGAGGACAGGGCCTTCCGATGAGCAGTTCTTC.

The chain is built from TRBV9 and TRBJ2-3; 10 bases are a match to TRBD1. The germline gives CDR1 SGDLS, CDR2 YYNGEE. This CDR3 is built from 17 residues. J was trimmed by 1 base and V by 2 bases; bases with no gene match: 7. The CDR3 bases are TGTGCCAGCAGCGTCAGGGGAGGACAGGGGGGCACAGATACGCAGTATTTT. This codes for CASSVRGGQGGTDTQYF.

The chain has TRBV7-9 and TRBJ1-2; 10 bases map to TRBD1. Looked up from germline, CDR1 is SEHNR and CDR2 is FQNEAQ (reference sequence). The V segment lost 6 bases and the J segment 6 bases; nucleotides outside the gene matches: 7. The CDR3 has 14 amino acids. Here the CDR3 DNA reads TGTGCCAGCAGGAAGACAGGGGGCGGGGATGGCTACACCTTC. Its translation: CASRKTGGGDGYTF. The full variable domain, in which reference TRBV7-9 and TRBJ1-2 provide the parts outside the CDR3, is DTGVSQNPRHKITKRGQNVTFRCDPISEHNRLYWYRQTLGQGPEFLTYFQNEAQLEKSRLLSDRFSAERPKGSFSTLEIQRTEQGDSAMYLCASRKTGGGDGYTFGSGTRLTVV.

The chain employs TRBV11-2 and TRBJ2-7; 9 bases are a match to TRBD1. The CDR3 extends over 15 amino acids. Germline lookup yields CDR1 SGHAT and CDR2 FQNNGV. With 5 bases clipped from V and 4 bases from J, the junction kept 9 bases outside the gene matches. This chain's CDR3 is CASSITGGDPYEQYF. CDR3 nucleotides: TGTGCCAGCAGCATTACAGGGGGCGATCCGTACGAGCAGTACTTC.

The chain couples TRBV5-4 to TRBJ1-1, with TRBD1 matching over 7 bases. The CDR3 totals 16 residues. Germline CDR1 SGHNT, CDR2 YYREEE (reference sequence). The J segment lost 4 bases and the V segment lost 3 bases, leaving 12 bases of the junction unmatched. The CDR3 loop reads CASSWGGQGESTEAFF. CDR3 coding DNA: TGTGCCAGCAGCTGGGGCGGTCAGGGGGAATCCACTGAAGCTTTCTTT. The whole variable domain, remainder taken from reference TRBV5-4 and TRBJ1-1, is ETGVTQSPTHLIKTRGQQVTLRCSSQSGHNTVSWYQQALGQGPQFIFQYYREEENGRGNFPPRFSGLQFPNYSSELNVNALELDDSALYLCASSWGGQGESTEAFFGQGTRLTVV.

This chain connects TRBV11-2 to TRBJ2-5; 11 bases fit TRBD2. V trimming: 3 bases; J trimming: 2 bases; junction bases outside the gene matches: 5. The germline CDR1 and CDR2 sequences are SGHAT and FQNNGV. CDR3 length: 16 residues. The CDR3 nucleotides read TGTGCCAGCAGCTTCGGAACTAGCGGGGGTCAAGAGACCCAGTACTTC. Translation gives CASSFGTSGGQETQYF. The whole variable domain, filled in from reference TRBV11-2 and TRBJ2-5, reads EAGVAQSPRYKIIEKRQSVAFWCNPISGHATLYWYQQILGQGPKLLIQFQNNGVVDDSQLPKDRFSAERLKGVDSTLKIQPAKLEDSAVYLCASSFGTSGGQETQYFGPGTRLLVL.

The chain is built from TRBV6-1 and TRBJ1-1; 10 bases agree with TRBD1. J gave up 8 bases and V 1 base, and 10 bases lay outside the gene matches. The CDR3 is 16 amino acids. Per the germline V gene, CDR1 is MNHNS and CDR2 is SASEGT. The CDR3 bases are TGTGCCAGCAGTGAAGACGGGACAGGGGATCACCCGGAAGCTTTCTTT. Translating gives CASSEDGTGDHPEAFF.

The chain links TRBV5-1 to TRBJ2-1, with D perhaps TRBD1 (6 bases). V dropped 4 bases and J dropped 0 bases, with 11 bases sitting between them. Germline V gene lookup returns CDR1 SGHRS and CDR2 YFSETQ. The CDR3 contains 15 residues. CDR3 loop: CASSPADSSYNEQFF. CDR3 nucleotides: TGCGCCAGCAGCCCAGCGGACAGCTCCTACAATGAGCAGTTCTTC. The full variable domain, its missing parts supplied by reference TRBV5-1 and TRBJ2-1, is KAGVTQTPRYLIKTRGQQVTLSCSPISGHRSVSWYQQTPGQGLQFLFEYFSETQRNKGNFPGRFSGRQFSNSRSEMNVSTLELGDSALYLCASSPADSSYNEQFFGPGTRLTVL.

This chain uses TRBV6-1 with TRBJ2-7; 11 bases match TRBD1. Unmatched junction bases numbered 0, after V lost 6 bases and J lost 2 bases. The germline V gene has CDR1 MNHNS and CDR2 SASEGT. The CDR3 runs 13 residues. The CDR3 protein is CASRGQGAYEQYF. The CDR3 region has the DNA TGTGCCAGCAGGGGACAGGGGGCCTACGAGCAGTACTTC.

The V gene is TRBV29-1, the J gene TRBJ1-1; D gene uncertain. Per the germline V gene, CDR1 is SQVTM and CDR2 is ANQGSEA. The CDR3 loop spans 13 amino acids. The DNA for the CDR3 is TGCAGTGCCTTGGACTACGTTGACACTGAAGCTTTCTTT. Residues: CSALDYVDTEAFF.

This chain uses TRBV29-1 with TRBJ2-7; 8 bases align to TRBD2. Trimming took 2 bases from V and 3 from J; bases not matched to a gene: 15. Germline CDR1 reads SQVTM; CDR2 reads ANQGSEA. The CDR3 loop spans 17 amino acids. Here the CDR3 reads CSVELVEAGVGFYEQYF. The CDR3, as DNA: TGCAGCGTTGAATTGGTGGAAGCGGGAGTAGGGTTCTACGAGCAGTACTTC.

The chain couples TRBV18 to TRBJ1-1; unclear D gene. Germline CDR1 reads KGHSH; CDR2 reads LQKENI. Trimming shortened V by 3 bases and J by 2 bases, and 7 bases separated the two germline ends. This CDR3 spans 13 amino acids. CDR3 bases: TGTGCCAGCTCACCGGGCGATAACACTGAAGCTTTCTTT. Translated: CASSPGDNTEAFF.

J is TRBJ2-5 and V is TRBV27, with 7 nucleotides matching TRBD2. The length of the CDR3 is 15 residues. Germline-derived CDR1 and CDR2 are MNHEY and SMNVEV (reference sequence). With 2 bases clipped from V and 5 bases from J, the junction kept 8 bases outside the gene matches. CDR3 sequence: CASSLMPGRGETQYF. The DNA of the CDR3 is TGTGCCAGCAGTTTAATGCCGGGGCGGGGGGAGACCCAGTACTTC.

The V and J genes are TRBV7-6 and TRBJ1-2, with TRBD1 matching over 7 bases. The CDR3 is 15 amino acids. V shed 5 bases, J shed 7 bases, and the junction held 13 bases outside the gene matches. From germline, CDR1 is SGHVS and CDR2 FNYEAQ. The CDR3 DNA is TGTGCCAGCAGCCAATACAGGGGTTCAGCCTTTGGCTACACCTTC. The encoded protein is CASSQYRGSAFGYTF.